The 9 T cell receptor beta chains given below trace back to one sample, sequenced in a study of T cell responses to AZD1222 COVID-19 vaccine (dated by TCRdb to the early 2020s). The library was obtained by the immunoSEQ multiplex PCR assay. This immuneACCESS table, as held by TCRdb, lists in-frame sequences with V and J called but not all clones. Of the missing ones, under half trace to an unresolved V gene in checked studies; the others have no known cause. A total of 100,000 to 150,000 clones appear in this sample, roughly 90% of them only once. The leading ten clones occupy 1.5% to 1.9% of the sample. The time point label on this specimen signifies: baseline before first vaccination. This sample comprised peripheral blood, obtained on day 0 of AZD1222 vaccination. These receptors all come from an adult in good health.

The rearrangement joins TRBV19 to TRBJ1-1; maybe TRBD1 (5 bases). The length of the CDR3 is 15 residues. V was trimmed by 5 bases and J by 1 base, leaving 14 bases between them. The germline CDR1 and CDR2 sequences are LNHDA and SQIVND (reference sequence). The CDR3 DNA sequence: TGTGCCAGTAGTGAACAGGTTGTTTGGAACACTGAAGCTTTCTTT. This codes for CASSEQVVWNTEAFF.

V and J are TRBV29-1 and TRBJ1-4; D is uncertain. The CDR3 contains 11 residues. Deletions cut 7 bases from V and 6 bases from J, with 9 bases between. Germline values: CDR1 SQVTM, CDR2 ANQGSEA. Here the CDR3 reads CSAELDEKLFF. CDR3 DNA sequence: TGCAGCGCGGAGCTGGATGAAAAACTGTTTTTT.

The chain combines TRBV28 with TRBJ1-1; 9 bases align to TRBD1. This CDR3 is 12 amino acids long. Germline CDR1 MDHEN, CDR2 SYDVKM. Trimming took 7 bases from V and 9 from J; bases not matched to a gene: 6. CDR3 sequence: CASIRGTGKAFF. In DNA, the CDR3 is TGTGCCAGCATACGGGGGACAGGGAAAGCTTTCTTT.

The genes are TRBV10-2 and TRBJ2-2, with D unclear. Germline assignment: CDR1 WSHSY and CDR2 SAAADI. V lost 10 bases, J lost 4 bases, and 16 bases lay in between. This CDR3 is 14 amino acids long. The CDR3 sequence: CATGDRVGTGELFF. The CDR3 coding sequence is TGCGCCACCGGAGATCGGGTAGGCACCGGGGAGCTGTTTTTT.

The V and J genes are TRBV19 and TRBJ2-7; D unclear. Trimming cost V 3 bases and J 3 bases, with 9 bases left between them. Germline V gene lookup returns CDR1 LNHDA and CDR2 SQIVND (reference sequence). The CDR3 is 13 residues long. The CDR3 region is CASSMSDGYEQYF. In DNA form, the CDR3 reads TGTGCCAGTAGTATGAGCGACGGCTACGAGCAGTACTTC.

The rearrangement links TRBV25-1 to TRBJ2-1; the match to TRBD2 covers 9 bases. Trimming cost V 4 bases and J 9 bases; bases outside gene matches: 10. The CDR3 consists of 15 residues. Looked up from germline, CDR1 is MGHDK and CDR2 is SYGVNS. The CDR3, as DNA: TGTGCCAGCAGTGTTAGCGGGAGCATACTAATTGAGCAGTTCTTC. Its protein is CASSVSGSILIEQFF.

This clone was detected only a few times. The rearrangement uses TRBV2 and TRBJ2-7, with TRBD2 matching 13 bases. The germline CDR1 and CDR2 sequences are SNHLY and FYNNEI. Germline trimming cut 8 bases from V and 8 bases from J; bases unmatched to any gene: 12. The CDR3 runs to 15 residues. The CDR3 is CASRPTTSGRLQQYF. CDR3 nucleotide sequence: TGTGCCAGCCGACCTACGACTAGCGGGAGGCTTCAGCAGTACTTC.

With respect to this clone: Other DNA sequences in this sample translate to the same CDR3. CDR3 nucleotide sequence: TGCGCCAGCAGCTTGAGTGACAATCAGCCCCAGCATTTT. Protein: CASSLSDNQPQHF. J is TRBJ1-5 and V is TRBV5-1; no definite D call. The CDR3 loop spans 13 amino acids. Per the germline V gene, CDR1 is SGHRS and CDR2 is YFSETQ. Trimming pared 1 base from V and 3 bases from J, leaving 5 bases between.

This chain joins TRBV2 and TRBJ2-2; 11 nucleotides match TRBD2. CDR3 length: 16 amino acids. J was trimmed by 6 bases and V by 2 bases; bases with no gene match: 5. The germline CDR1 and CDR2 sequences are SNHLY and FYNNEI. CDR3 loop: CASSENLAGGPGELFF. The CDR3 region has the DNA TGTGCCAGCAGTGAAAATCTAGCGGGAGGACCCGGGGAGCTGTTTTTT.